The present T cell receptor (beta chain) was sequenced within a study of cytomegalovirus exposure and HLA in healthy donors. Across the whole study: According to later analysis, the same platform produced the roughly 110 validation and under 750 first-cohort repertoires. Study-level points and caveats: In vitro work confirmed that a few CMV-associated chains recognize CMV antigens.

The CDR3 has 16 amino acids. Germline lookup yields CDR1 SGHTA and CDR2 FQGNSA. Trimming left V 0 bases short and J 7 bases short, with 16 bases between. Profiled with immunoSEQ multiplex PCR; TCRdb holds only in-frame clones, not every one. The table includes more than 110,000 clones, 80% to 90% detected once. Of note for this clone: No antigen is known for it.

This clonotype was obtained from a woman aged 25-40 years in good health and CMV-seronegative. The sample consisted of PBMCs. The chain links TRBV7-2 to TRBJ1-5, with D unclear. The CDR3 DNA sequence: TGTGCCAGCAGCTTAGCGCAGGCAGGAGGTGGACAGCCCCAGCATTTT. This sequence encodes CASSLAQAGGGQPQHF.